Each of the 32 T cell receptor beta chains below was sequenced from the same sample in a study of OX40 agonist ivuxolimab in advanced cancers. This table comes from immunoSEQ multiplex PCR, and its TCRdb copy is limited to in-frame clones, with some not included. The sample lists some 54,000 clones, around four fifths occurring once. Sample: CD4+ or CD8+ T cells sorted from blood, taken in a trial of the OX40 agonist ivuxolimab. The receptors were sampled from an adult with an advanced solid tumor such as melanoma, head and neck, liver or kidney cancer.

DNA for the CDR3: TGTGCCTGGAGTGTTTCGCTCAGGGGGGCGGGTGGCTACACCTTC. This sequence encodes CAWSVSLRGAGGYTF. This chain uses TRBV30 with TRBJ1-2; 7 bases are a match to TRBD1. V lost 0 bases, J lost 7 bases, and 11 bases stayed unmatched. Germline V gene sequence: CDR1 GTSNPN, CDR2 SVGIG (reference sequence). The CDR3 contains 15 residues.

The rearrangement uses TRBV7-2 and TRBJ2-3; a possible D gene is TRBD2 (5 bases). The CDR3 is 14 residues long. V was trimmed by 2 bases and J by 1 base, leaving 7 bases between them. Germline lookup yields CDR1 SGHTA and CDR2 FQGNSA. The CDR3 sequence: CASSLIGGTDTQYF. The CDR3 bases are TGTGCCAGCAGCTTAATCGGGGGCACAGATACGCAGTATTTT.

The chain joins TRBV5-1 to TRBJ1-2; D unresolved. Trimming took off 5 bases at V and 1 base at J, with 9 bases between the two ends. Germline CDR1 SGHRS, CDR2 YFSETQ. The CDR3 covers 13 residues. CDR3: CASREGHNYGYTF. The DNA for the CDR3 is TGCGCCAGCAGAGAAGGGCATAACTATGGCTACACCTTC. Using reference TRBV5-1 and TRBJ1-2 for the parts outside the CDR3, the full variable domain is KAGVTQTPRYLIKTRGQQVTLSCSPISGHRSVSWYQQTPGQGLQFLFEYFSETQRNKGNFPGRFSGRQFSNSRSEMNVSTLELGDSALYLCASREGHNYGYTFGSGTRLTVV.

The V and J genes are TRBV18 and TRBJ2-4, with 8 bases lining up with TRBD1. Germline loops: CDR1 KGHSH, CDR2 LQKENI. The V and J ends lost 5 bases and 3 bases, in that order; junction bases with no gene match: 9. The length of the CDR3 is 16 residues. The CDR3 sequence is CASSDGQGQGKNIQYF. The CDR3 DNA reads TGTGCCAGCTCAGATGGACAGGGACAAGGCAAAAACATTCAGTACTTC.

Comment on this clone: Compared with germline, one end of the junction differs, possibly owing to a read error. The chain joins TRBV11-3 to TRBJ2-7; the D gene is possibly TRBD2 (6 bases). Germline loops: CDR1 SGHNT, CDR2 YENEEA. The CDR3 spans 12 residues. CDR3 nucleotide sequence: TGTGCCGGCAGCCTGGGAGGACACGAGCAGTACTTC. Its translation is CAGSLGGHEQYF.

This rearrangement joins TRBV11-1 to TRBJ1-1; D not certain. Germline-derived CDR1 and CDR2 are SGHAT and FQDESV (reference sequence). V was trimmed by 4 bases and J by 2 bases, leaving 14 bases between them. The length of the CDR3 is 15 residues. CDR3 residues: CASSSLTRSNTEAFF. The CDR3 DNA follows: TGTGCCAGCAGCTCCTTGACCCGTAGCAACACTGAAGCTTTCTTT. Full variable domain (missing parts from reference TRBV11-1 and TRBJ1-1): EAEVAQSPRYKITEKSQAVAFWCDPISGHATLYWYRQILGQGPELLVQFQDESVVDDSQLPKDRFSAERLKGVDSTLKIQPAELGDSAMYLCASSSLTRSNTEAFFGQGTRLTVV.

The table lists this clone with a count of one. J is TRBJ2-5 and V is TRBV15, with D possibly matching TRBD1 (5 bases). Germline values: CDR1 LNHNV, CDR2 YYDKDF (reference sequence). The CDR3 totals 16 residues. The V gene lost 0 bases and the J gene lost 4 bases, with 15 bases spanning the gap. The CDR3 is CATSRDLEGAVETQYF. The CDR3 DNA follows: TGTGCCACCAGCAGAGATTTGGAAGGGGCCGTAGAGACCCAGTACTTC.

This clone was detected once. J is TRBJ2-7 and V is TRBV2, with a possible D match to TRBD1 (6 bases). The CDR3 runs 13 residues. Germline V lookup: CDR1 SNHLY, CDR2 FYNNEI. V was trimmed by 6 bases and J by 5 bases, leaving 14 bases between them. DNA for the CDR3: TGTGCCAGCAGATCTACCGGGACAAACGAGCAGTACTTC. Its translation is CASRSTGTNEQYF.

The chain combines TRBV19 with TRBJ1-6; D remains unclear. The CDR3 length is 12 residues. Trimming cost V 3 bases and J 7 bases, with 4 bases left between them. The V gene's germline CDR1 is LNHDA and CDR2 SQIVND (reference sequence). In DNA form, the CDR3 reads TGTGCCAGTAGTATCTCAAATTCACCCCTCCACTTT. Translating it yields CASSISNSPLHF.

The chain links TRBV5-1 to TRBJ2-3; D is possibly TRBD2 (5 bases). Germline CDR1 SGHRS, CDR2 YFSETQ. The CDR3 extends over 13 amino acids. V shed 6 bases and J shed 5 bases, with 13 bases lying between them. CDR3 protein: CASTPERGDTQYF. The CDR3 nucleotides read TGCGCCAGCACCCCCGAACGGGGAGATACGCAGTATTTT.

In nucleotides, the CDR3 is TGTGCCAGCAGCTTGGTCCCCGGGGCTAGCACAGATACGCAGTATTTT. This translates into CASSLVPGASTDTQYF. The chain recombines TRBV7-3 with TRBJ2-3; D is tentatively TRBD1 or TRBD2 (5 bases each). V was shortened by 3 bases and J by 0 bases, with 13 bases between the two germline ends. CDR1 SGHTA and CDR2 FQGTGA come from the germline V gene. The CDR3 has 16 residues.

The rearrangement uses TRBV28 and TRBJ2-2; 9 bases agree with TRBD1. Germline CDR1 reads MDHEN; CDR2 reads SYDVKM. With 8 bases clipped from V and 3 bases from J, the junction kept 7 bases outside the gene matches. CDR3 length equals 15 residues. The CDR3 coding sequence is TGTGCCAGCGATAAGACAGGGGGTTACACCGGGGAGCTGTTTTTT. This sequence encodes CASDKTGGYTGELFF.

This CDR3 reads CASSIIGGAGNEKLFF. CDR3 DNA sequence: TGTGCCAGCAGTATCATAGGTGGCGCGGGTAATGAAAAACTGTTTTTT. The rearrangement joins TRBV28 to TRBJ1-4; D is unclear. Trimming pared 5 bases from V and 4 bases from J, leaving 17 bases between. Germline assignment: CDR1 MDHEN and CDR2 SYDVKM. The CDR3 has 16 residues. The variable domain in full, completed from reference TRBV28 and TRBJ1-4, reads DVKVTQSSRYLVKRTGEKVFLECVQDMDHENMFWYRQDPGLGLRLIYFSYDVKMKEKGDIPEGYSVSREKKERFSLILESASTNQTSMYLCASSIIGGAGNEKLFFGSGTQLSVL.

For the CDR3, the DNA is TGTGCCACCAGCAGGGGGACTAGCGGGCCTCCCACAGATACGCAGTATTTT. Encoded protein: CATSRGTSGPPTDTQYF. The chain employs TRBV15 and TRBJ2-3, with 12 nucleotides matching TRBD2. Trimming took 3 bases from V and 2 from J; bases not matched to a gene: 6. Germline-derived CDR1 and CDR2 are LNHNV and YYDKDF (reference sequence). This CDR3 has 17 amino acids.

This clone was seen a single time. J is TRBJ2-5 and V is TRBV7-9; D is perhaps TRBD1 (5 bases). Looked up from germline, CDR1 is SEHNR and CDR2 is FQNEAQ (reference sequence). Deletions cut 7 bases from V and 1 base from J, with 10 bases between. CDR3 length: 13 amino acids. CDR3 coding DNA: TGTGCCAGCACCTTGGACACCCAAGAGACCCAGTACTTC. Translated: CASTLDTQETQYF.

The rearrangement joins TRBV7-8 to TRBJ1-3; D unclear. This CDR3 is built from 16 residues. Deletions cut 0 bases from V and 7 bases from J, with 16 bases between. Looked up from germline, CDR1 is SGHVS and CDR2 is FQNEAQ. The CDR3 bases are TGTGCCAGCAGCTTAGCCGGGAGGTCAGATTGGAACACCATATATTTT. It encodes CASSLAGRSDWNTIYF.

This chain links TRBV28 with TRBJ1-5; 9 bases fit TRBD1. CDR1 and CDR2 (germline): MDHEN, SYDVKM. This CDR3 is 15 amino acids long. The trim removed 6 bases at V and 7 bases at J, leaving 10 bases unmatched. The CDR3 spells CASRAGGDREQPQHF. The CDR3 DNA reads as TGTGCCAGCAGGGCCGGGGGGGACAGGGAACAGCCCCAGCATTTT.

The chain employs TRBV5-4 and TRBJ2-1; D is unclear. Trimming left V 0 bases short and J 7 bases short, with 5 bases between. The germline CDR1 and CDR2 sequences are SGHNT and YYREEE (reference sequence). The CDR3 is 12 amino acids. In DNA, the CDR3 is TGTGCCAGCAGCTTGGTCAGTAATGAGCAGTTCTTC. It is translated as CASSLVSNEQFF. Using reference TRBV5-4 and TRBJ2-1 for the parts outside the CDR3, the full variable domain is ETGVTQSPTHLIKTRGQQVTLRCSSQSGHNTVSWYQQALGQGPQFIFQYYREEENGRGNFPPRFSGLQFPNYSSELNVNALELDDSALYLCASSLVSNEQFFGPGTRLTVL.

This rearrangement joins TRBV19 to TRBJ2-5; TRBD1 might be the D (5 bases). V was shortened by 5 bases and J by 5 bases, with 21 bases between the two germline ends. CDR3 length: 16 residues. The V gene's germline CDR1 is LNHDA and CDR2 SQIVND (reference sequence). The CDR3 DNA reads as TGTGCCAGTAGTGTAAACTCAGGGTTTTCTAGGGAGACCCAGTACTTC. Its protein is CASSVNSGFSRETQYF. The full variable domain, completed using reference TRBV19 and TRBJ2-5, is DGGITQSPKYLFRKEGQNVTLSCEQNLNHDAMYWYRQDPGQGLRLIYYSQIVNDFQKGDIAEGYSVSREKKESFPLTVTSAQKNPTAFYLCASSVNSGFSRETQYFGPGTRLLVL.

This sequence joins TRBV2 and TRBJ1-5, with TRBD1 matching 9 bases. CDR1 is SNHLY and CDR2 is FYNNEI in the germline V gene. The CDR3 runs to 16 residues. Germline trimming cut 9 bases from V and 0 bases from J; bases unmatched to any gene: 9. The CDR3 DNA reads TGTGCCAGTGTACCGCGGGACAGGGCTAGCAATCAGCCCCAGCATTTT. Its translation is CASVPRDRASNQPQHF.

Of note for this clone: One end of the junction varies from germline; a read error may be responsible. The CDR3 bases are TGTGCCACCAGTAAGGGGGAGGAAAATGAGCAGTTCTTC. This translates into CATSKGEENEQFF. The gene calls are TRBV27 and TRBJ2-1; D is tentatively TRBD1 or TRBD2 (6 bases each). This CDR3 has 13 residues. Germline CDR1 MNHEY, CDR2 SMNVEV (reference sequence).

The gene calls are TRBV14 and TRBJ2-2; no definite D call. Per the germline V gene, CDR1 is SGHDN and CDR2 is FVKESK. Trimming removed 5 bases at V and 4 bases at J, with 17 bases between. The CDR3 contains 16 residues. The CDR3 bases are TGTGCCAGCAGCGGAGTTAGGCCAATTAGCACCGGGGAGCTGTTTTTT. Protein sequence: CASSGVRPISTGELFF.

The V gene is TRBV7-2, the J gene TRBJ1-4; TRBD1 matches 9 bases. The CDR3 consists of 19 residues. Germline V gene lookup returns CDR1 SGHTA and CDR2 FQGNSA. With V trimmed by 5 bases and J by 0 bases, 13 bases remained unmatched. CDR3 DNA sequence: TGTGCCAGCAGCCCCGGATATGGACAGGGGATGGCAACTAATGAAAAACTGTTTTTT. It encodes CASSPGYGQGMATNEKLFF.

The genes are TRBV5-1 and TRBJ2-2; no clear D. Germline CDR1 SGHRS, CDR2 YFSETQ. Deletions cut 5 bases from V and 4 bases from J, with 18 bases between. The CDR3 totals 16 residues. CDR3 amino acids: CASRRGRAAGTGELFF. The CDR3 region has the DNA TGCGCCAGCAGGCGTGGTCGGGCCGCCGGCACCGGGGAGCTGTTTTTT.

The chain combines TRBV23-1 with TRBJ2-7; a possible D gene is TRBD1 (5 bases). TRBV23-1 is designated an ORF whose function remains uncertain. The CDR3 length is 15 residues. V dropped 0 bases and J dropped 0 bases, with 9 bases sitting between them. CDR3 nucleotides: TGCGCCAGCAGTCAATCGCGAGACAGCTCCTACGAGCAGTACTTC. Protein: CASSQSRDSSYEQYF.

The rearrangement joins TRBV7-2 to TRBJ2-3, with 9 nucleotides matching TRBD1. Germline assignment: CDR1 SGHTA and CDR2 FQGNSA. The CDR3 consists of 14 residues. Losses at the gene ends were 5 bases for V and 3 bases for J; bases not matched to a gene: 3. The CDR3 nucleotides read TGTGCCAGCAGCCAGGACAGGGGAACAGATACGCAGTATTTT. Translated: CASSQDRGTDTQYF.

V gene TRBV9 combines with J gene TRBJ1-2, with D unclear. Deletions cut 3 bases from V and 4 bases from J, with 16 bases between. The germline V gene encodes CDR1 SGDLS and CDR2 YYNGEE. This CDR3 is built from 15 residues. CDR3 nucleotide sequence: TGTGCCAGCAGCGGCAACAGACGGGTTTCCTATGGCTACACCTTC. As protein: CASSGNRRVSYGYTF.

This CDR3 reads CASSFVSGSLGQFF. The CDR3 coding sequence is TGTGCCAGCAGTTTTGTTAGCGGGAGCCTTGGGCAGTTCTTC. V gene TRBV27 combines with J gene TRBJ2-1; 9 positions match TRBD2. The CDR3 totals 14 residues. Unmatched junction bases numbered 9, after V lost 3 bases and J lost 12 bases. Germline V gene lookup returns CDR1 MNHEY and CDR2 SMNVEV (reference sequence).

This chain connects TRBV28 to TRBJ2-6, with unresolved D. CDR1 is MDHEN, CDR2 SYDVKM, per germline. The CDR3 has 16 residues. V gave up 5 bases and J gave up 0 bases, with 11 bases separating them. CDR3 coding DNA: TGTGCCAGCAGTGATACGGGTAGCTCTGGGGCCAACGTCCTGACTTTC. Protein: CASSDTGSSGANVLTF.

The genes are TRBV28 and TRBJ2-7, with 8 bases matching TRBD1. Trimming cost V 6 bases and J 7 bases; bases outside gene matches: 5. The CDR3 has 12 residues. Per the germline V gene, CDR1 is MDHEN and CDR2 is SYDVKM. CDR3 nucleotide sequence: TGTGCCAGCAGGACAGGGGTTTGGGAGCAGTACTTC. Translating it yields CASRTGVWEQYF.

The chain couples TRBV6-1 to TRBJ1-3; D is unresolved. Germline CDR1 is MNHNS and CDR2 is SASEGT. The CDR3 sequence is 15 residues long. Trimming removed 7 bases from V and 2 bases from J, with 15 bases in between. CDR3 protein: CASKASPGTGNTIYF. In DNA form, the CDR3 reads TGTGCCAGCAAAGCCTCTCCGGGAACTGGAAACACCATATATTTT.

V and J are TRBV28 and TRBJ2-5; the match to TRBD2 covers 9 bases. The length of the CDR3 is 12 residues. Germline V gene lookup returns CDR1 MDHEN and CDR2 SYDVKM. V trimming: 6 bases; J trimming: 13 bases; junction bases outside the gene matches: 9. In DNA, the CDR3 is TGTGCCAGCAGAGCCGGGACTAGCCTCACGTACTTC. Residues: CASRAGTSLTYF. Full variable domain (outside the CDR3, taken from reference TRBV28 and TRBJ2-5): DVKVTQSSRYLVKRTGEKVFLECVQDMDHENMFWYRQDPGLGLRLIYFSYDVKMKEKGDIPEGYSVSREKKERFSLILESASTNQTSMYLCASRAGTSLTYFGPGTRLLVL.